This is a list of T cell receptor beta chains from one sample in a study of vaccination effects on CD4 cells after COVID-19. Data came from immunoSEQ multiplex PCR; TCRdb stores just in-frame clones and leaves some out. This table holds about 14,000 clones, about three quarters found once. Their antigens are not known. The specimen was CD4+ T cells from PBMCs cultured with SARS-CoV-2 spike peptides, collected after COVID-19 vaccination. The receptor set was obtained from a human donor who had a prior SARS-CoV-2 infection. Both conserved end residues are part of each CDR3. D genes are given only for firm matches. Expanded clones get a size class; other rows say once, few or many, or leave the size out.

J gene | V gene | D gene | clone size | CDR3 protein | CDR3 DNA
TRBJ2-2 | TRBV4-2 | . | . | CASSHWIGELFF | TGTGCCAGCAGCCACTGGATCGGGGAGCTGTTTTTT
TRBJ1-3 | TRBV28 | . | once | CASSFSTVGPGNTIYF | TGTGCCAGCAGTTTCTCAACCGTTGGCCCTGGAAACACCATATATTTT
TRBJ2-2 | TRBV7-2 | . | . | CASSLLPGRTGELFF | TGTGCCAGCAGCTTATTGCCAGGGAGGACCGGGGAGCTGTTTTTT
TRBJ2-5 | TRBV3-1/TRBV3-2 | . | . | CASSQVERTQYF | TGTGCCAGCAGCCAAGTTGAAAGGACCCAGTACTTC
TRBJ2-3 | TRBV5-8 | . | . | CASSMGTSTDTQYF | TGTGCCAGCAGCATGGGGACCAGCACAGATACGCAGTATTTT
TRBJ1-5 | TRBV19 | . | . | CASSFLPTRGNQPQHF | TGTGCCAGTAGTTTCCTTCCCACCCGTGGCAATCAGCCCCAGCATTTT
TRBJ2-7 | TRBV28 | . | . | CASLNRGRLAGVPYEQYF | TGTGCCAGCCTGAACAGGGGGCGGCTAGCGGGAGTTCCGTACGAGCAGTACTTC
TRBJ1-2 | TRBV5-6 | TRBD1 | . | CASSLNYVPGQGFLGGYTF | TGTGCCAGCAGCTTAAATTATGTACCGGGACAGGGGTTTTTAGGTGGCTACACCTTC
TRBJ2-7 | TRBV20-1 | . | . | CSASGNPGTVEVEQYF | TGCAGTGCTAGTGGGAATCCCGGGACCGTCGAGGTTGAGCAGTACTTC
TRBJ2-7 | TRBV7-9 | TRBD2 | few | CASTEGVSAGDF | TGTGCCAGCACCGAAGGGGTTTCGGCGGGGGACTTC
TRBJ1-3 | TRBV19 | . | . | CASSWQGDSGNTIYF | TGTGCCAGTAGCTGGCAGGGCGACTCTGGAAACACCATATATTTT
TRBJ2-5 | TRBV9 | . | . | CASSPRPQETQYF | TGTGCCAGCAGCCCCCGACCCCAAGAGACCCAGTACTTC
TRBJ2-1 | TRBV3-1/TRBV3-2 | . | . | CASSPDWGGHSYNEQFF | TGTGCCAGCAGCCCGGATTGGGGGGGGCACTCCTACAATGAGCAGTTCTTC
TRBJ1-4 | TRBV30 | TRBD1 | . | CAWSVDRGGEKLFF | TGTGCCTGGAGTGTCGACAGGGGAGGTGAAAAACTGTTTTTT
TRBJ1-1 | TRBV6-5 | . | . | CASTPTSGANTEAFF | TGTGCCAGCACCCCAACTTCCGGAGCGAACACTGAAGCTTTCTTT
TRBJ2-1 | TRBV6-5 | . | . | CASSLLVGPAQEQFF | TGTGCCAGCAGCCTCCTAGTAGGTCCCGCGCAAGAGCAGTTCTTC
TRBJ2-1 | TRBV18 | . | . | CASSPAEITYSYNEQFF | TGTGCCAGCTCACCGGCTGAGATCACTTACTCCTACAATGAGCAGTTCTTC
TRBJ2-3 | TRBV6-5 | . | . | CASQEQRADTQYF | TGTGCCAGTCAGGAACAGCGGGCAGATACGCAGTATTTT